These 19 T cell receptor beta chains came from one sample sequenced in a study of shared clonotypes between healthy human individuals. This table comes from immunoSEQ multiplex PCR, and its TCRdb copy is limited to in-frame clones, with some not included. This table holds approximately 2,000,000 clones, 80% to 95% found once. Sample: naive CD4+ T cells from PBMCs. The subset is: CD45RA+ positively selected. Receptor source: a man between 18 and 29 years old in good health. Some clones in this sample may be carry-over from other donors' samples.

The chain is built from TRBV28 and TRBJ2-5, with 9 bases matching TRBD1. Germline CDR1 MDHEN, CDR2 SYDVKM. This CDR3 contains 15 residues. With 6 bases clipped from V and 5 bases from J, the junction kept 10 bases outside the gene matches. CDR3 DNA sequence: TGTGCCAGCAGGTCAACCGGGACAGGGCTGGAGACCCAGTACTTC. Its translation is CASRSTGTGLETQYF.

The rearrangement links TRBV28 to TRBJ1-3, with D possibly TRBD1 on 6 matching bases. Germline V gene lookup returns CDR1 MDHEN and CDR2 SYDVKM. Trimming took 7 bases from V and 2 from J, leaving 12 bases between them. This CDR3 has 14 residues. The CDR3 sequence is CASIDRLPGNTIYF. The CDR3 bases are TGTGCCAGCATTGACAGGCTCCCTGGAAACACCATATATTTT.

Of note for this clone: At the DNA level, this CDR3 is encoded by other sequences in the same sample as well. The V gene is TRBV19, the J gene TRBJ2-1; D is possibly TRBD2 (5 bases). The V and J ends lost 1 base and 0 bases respectively, with 7 bases between them. Germline values: CDR1 LNHDA, CDR2 SQIVND (reference sequence). CDR3 size: 15 residues. CDR3 loop: CASSIAGISYNEQFF. In DNA form, the CDR3 reads TGTGCCAGTAGTATAGCGGGGATCTCCTACAATGAGCAGTTCTTC.

The genes are TRBV7-2 and TRBJ2-1, with TRBD2 matching over 9 bases. The ends lost 2 bases at V and 7 bases at J; junction bases unmatched: 9. The CDR3 extends over 16 amino acids. The V gene's germline CDR1 is SGHTA and CDR2 FQGNSA. The CDR3: CASSLSSSGDQNEQFF. Here the CDR3 DNA reads TGTGCCAGCAGCTTAAGTTCTAGCGGGGATCAAAATGAGCAGTTCTTC.

This clone appeared a few times. The same CDR3 is also encoded by other DNA sequences in this sample. The chain has TRBV20-1 and TRBJ1-1; D is unclear. The CDR3 totals 11 residues. V was cut by 3 bases and J by 4 bases, with 6 bases left in between. Germline V CDR1 and CDR2: DFQATT, SNEGSKA (reference sequence). In DNA, the CDR3 is TGCAGTGCTAGGTCCGCCACTGAAGCTTTCTTT. As protein: CSARSATEAFF.

The chain has TRBV11-1 and TRBJ2-5; D may correspond to TRBD1 or TRBD2 (6 bases each). Per the germline V gene, CDR1 is SGHAT and CDR2 is FQDESV (reference sequence). The ends were cut back, 7 bases at V and 5 bases at J, with 14 bases in the middle. The CDR3 runs 13 residues. The CDR3 nucleotides are TGTGCCAGCACCTCAAGGGGGAGGGAGACCCAGTACTTC. Translated, it gives CASTSRGRETQYF. The full variable domain, completed using reference TRBV11-1 and TRBJ2-5, is EAEVAQSPRYKITEKSQAVAFWCDPISGHATLYWYRQILGQGPELLVQFQDESVVDDSQLPKDRFSAERLKGVDSTLKIQPAELGDSAMYLCASTSRGRETQYFGPGTRLLVL.

This chain uses TRBV18 with TRBJ2-1; 7 bases agree with TRBD2. The CDR3 extends over 15 amino acids. V dropped 3 bases and J dropped 4; count of bases not matched to a gene: 6. CDR1 and CDR2 from the germline V gene are KGHSH and LQKENI. CDR3 bases: TGTGCCAGCTCACCGCAGGGAGGGCCATACAATGAGCAGTTCTTC. This codes for CASSPQGGPYNEQFF.

The CDR3, as DNA: TGTGCCAGCAGTCCCTCAGGGAAAGCTAACTATGGCTACACCTTC. As protein: CASSPSGKANYGYTF. The gene calls are TRBV28 and TRBJ1-2; a possible D gene is TRBD1 (5 bases). V lost 5 bases to trimming and J lost 0 bases, with 13 bases between them. Germline V gene data show CDR1 as MDHEN and CDR2 as SYDVKM. There are 15 residues in the CDR3.

Comment on this clone: Other nucleotide sequences in the sample specify the same CDR3. V gene TRBV9 combines with J gene TRBJ2-1; tentatively, D is TRBD1 (5 bases). V was pared by 0 bases and J by 0 bases, with 10 bases between. The germline V gene encodes CDR1 SGDLS and CDR2 YYNGEE. CDR3 length equals 16 residues. DNA for the CDR3: TGTGCCAGCAGCGTAGCTGGTAGGGGCTCCTACAATGAGCAGTTCTTC. It specifies CASSVAGRGSYNEQFF.

The V and J genes are TRBV4-1 and TRBJ2-3; 9 bases map to TRBD2. Per germline, CDR1 MGHRA and CDR2 YSYEKL. The CDR3 loop spans 16 amino acids. Trimming at V came to 6 bases and at J to 4 bases, leaving 11 bases not matched to a gene. The DNA for the CDR3 is TGCGCCAGCAGTAGGGGTTCTAGCGGGACGTCAGATACGCAGTATTTT. Protein: CASSRGSSGTSDTQYF.

The chain couples TRBV5-1 to TRBJ2-3, with D possibly TRBD1 on 5 matching bases. Germline CDR1 is SGHRS and CDR2 is YFSETQ. CDR3 length: 15 amino acids. Trimming took off 2 bases at V and 3 bases at J, with 13 bases between the two ends. The CDR3 is CASSLRGIGTDTQYF. CDR3 DNA sequence: TGCGCCAGCAGCTTAAGGGGTATTGGGACAGATACGCAGTATTTT.

This chain connects TRBV28 to TRBJ2-1, with 7 bases that match TRBD1. Looked up from germline, CDR1 is MDHEN and CDR2 is SYDVKM. V was pared by 2 bases and J by 6 bases, with 13 bases of the junction left unmatched. CDR3 length: 17 residues. DNA for the CDR3: TGTGCCAGCAGTTTAGGGAGCGCGACAGGGACATTCAATGAGCAGTTCTTC. This translates into CASSLGSATGTFNEQFF.

With respect to this clone: At the DNA level, this CDR3 is encoded by other sequences in the same sample as well. The chain links TRBV18 to TRBJ2-6; D possibly corresponds to TRBD2 (5 bases). CDR3 length: 18 residues. V shed 0 bases and J shed 0 bases, with 12 bases lying between them. The germline gives CDR1 KGHSH, CDR2 LQKENI. The CDR3 nucleotides are TGTGCCAGCTCACCACCTGGCGGAGGCTCCTCTGGGGCCAACGTCCTGACTTTC. Residues: CASSPPGGGSSGANVLTF.

The chain combines TRBV7-8 with TRBJ2-7; D not resolved. The CDR3 runs to 13 residues. Germline CDR1 SGHVS, CDR2 FQNEAQ. V lost 2 bases and J 2 bases, leaving 7 bases between the germline ends. Written as DNA, the CDR3 is TGTGCCAGCAGCTTAACCAGTACCTACGAGCAGTACTTC. Translated: CASSLTSTYEQYF.

The V gene is TRBV19, the J gene TRBJ1-1, with D perhaps matching TRBD1 (6 bases). CDR3 length: 16 residues. Germline V gives CDR1 LNHDA, CDR2 SQIVND (reference sequence). V shed 4 bases and J shed 5 bases, with 20 bases lying between them. The CDR3 DNA reads TGTGCCAGTAGTACCAAATACAGGGTAGGGTGGACTGAAGCTTTCTTT. Translating it yields CASSTKYRVGWTEAFF.

The chain couples TRBV5-4 to TRBJ1-2; TRBD1 matches 7 bases. V lost 3 bases to trimming and J lost 5 bases; unmatched junction nucleotides: 7. This CDR3 contains 14 residues. Germline loops: CDR1 SGHNT, CDR2 YYREEE (reference sequence). Written as DNA, the CDR3 is TGTGCCAGCAGCTACGCAGGGGGGACTTATGGCTACACCTTC. Its protein product is CASSYAGGTYGYTF. The full variable domain, rest sourced from reference TRBV5-4 and TRBJ1-2, is ETGVTQSPTHLIKTRGQQVTLRCSSQSGHNTVSWYQQALGQGPQFIFQYYREEENGRGNFPPRFSGLQFPNYSSELNVNALELDDSALYLCASSYAGGTYGYTFGSGTRLTVV.

The chain has TRBV28 and TRBJ2-5, with 11 bases identical to TRBD2. There are 16 residues in the CDR3. CDR1 is MDHEN and CDR2 is SYDVKM in the germline V gene. The trim removed 5 bases at V and 2 bases at J, leaving 7 bases unmatched. CDR3 in amino acids: CASSGSLAGVQETQYF. As DNA, the CDR3 is TGTGCCAGCAGTGGATCACTAGCGGGAGTTCAAGAGACCCAGTACTTC.

The rearrangement uses TRBV18 and TRBJ1-1, with D tentatively TRBD1 (6 bases). V lost 5 bases, J lost 6 bases, and 19 bases lay in between. This CDR3 region has 15 residues. Per germline, CDR1 KGHSH and CDR2 LQKENI. Here the CDR3 DNA reads TGTGCCAGCTCAAGCGGCTGGTCAGGGGACTCTGAAGCTTTCTTT. Protein sequence: CASSSGWSGDSEAFF.

V and J are TRBV6-1 and TRBJ1-2, with 10 bases that match TRBD1. The CDR3 is 14 residues long. Germline V gives CDR1 MNHNS, CDR2 SASEGT. The junction had 4 bases not matched to a gene; V was cut back by 4 bases and J by 5 bases. CDR3 protein: CASSADRGSYGYTF. CDR3 nucleotides: TGTGCCAGCAGTGCGGACAGGGGGTCTTATGGCTACACCTTC.